Each of the 16 T cell receptor beta chains below was sequenced from the same sample in a study of blood T cells in healthy people across ages. Sample-barcoded 5' priming and a J-beta primer mix drove a second PCR of about 6 to 12 cycles. Each CDR3 protein gets one entry after TCRdb re-called the 5' RACE reads with MiXCR. This sample has about 800,000 distinct CDR3 sequences, with over 45% found just once. The sequenced material came from blood. Source of these receptors: a man aged 30 to 45 in good health.

At least ten counts were recorded for this clonotype. The chain joins TRBV10-3 to TRBJ1-6; 10 nucleotides align to TRBD1. CDR3 length equals 14 residues. From germline, CDR1 is ENHRY and CDR2 SYGVKD. Trimming at V came to 2 bases and at J to 8 bases, leaving 0 bases not matched to a gene. The CDR3, as DNA: TGTGCCATCAGTGAGGGGACAGGGGATTCACCCCTCCACTTT. It yields the protein CAISEGTGDSPLHF.

In this sample, this clonotype turned up a few times. The V and J genes are TRBV29-1 and TRBJ1-2; perhaps TRBD1 as D (5 bases). V lost 6 bases, J lost 7 bases, and 12 bases lay in between. This CDR3 spans 11 amino acids. CDR1 is SQVTM and CDR2 is ANQGSEA in the germline V gene. In nucleotides, the CDR3 is TGCAGCGTCCCAGGGACGGCTGGCTACACCTTC. Residues: CSVPGTAGYTF. Combining the CDR3 with reference TRBV29-1 and TRBJ1-2 gives the whole variable domain SAVISQKPSRDICQRGTSLTIQCQVDSQVTMMFWYRQQPGQSLTLIATANQGSEATYESGFVIDKFPISRPNLTFSTLTVSNMSPEDSSIYLCSVPGTAGYTFGSGTRLTVV.

The CDR3 nucleotides are TGTGCCAGCAGCCCTGGACAGGGGGCGGCCAACTATGGCTACACCTTC. It codes for CASSPGQGAANYGYTF. The chain has TRBV7-6 and TRBJ1-2; TRBD1 aligns across 11 bases. The CDR3 is 16 amino acids. The V gene's germline CDR1 is SGHVS and CDR2 FNYEAQ. J gave up 2 bases and V 5 bases, and 7 bases lay outside the gene matches.

This chain joins TRBV7-9 and TRBJ2-1; 11 positions agree with TRBD2. The CDR3 sequence is 15 residues long. Germline CDR1 reads SEHNR; CDR2 reads FQNEAQ (reference sequence). Unmatched junction bases numbered 10, after V lost 7 bases and J lost 8 bases. The CDR3 DNA reads as TGTGCCAGCACCAAAAATGGGACTAGCGGCCATGAGCAGTTCTTC. Translating gives CASTKNGTSGHEQFF.

This clonotype was counted only a few times. This chain connects TRBV7-2 to TRBJ2-1; the match to TRBD2 covers 14 bases. Looked up from germline, CDR1 is SGHTA and CDR2 is FQGNSA. Unmatched junction bases numbered 8, after V lost 5 bases and J lost 2 bases. The CDR3 runs 18 residues. The CDR3 is CASSPRGTSGSAYNEQFF. The CDR3 coding sequence is TGTGCCAGCAGCCCAAGGGGGACTAGCGGGAGCGCCTACAATGAGCAGTTCTTC.

For the CDR3, the DNA is TGTGCCACACGGGTAGGAAGTTATGGCTACACCTTC. Translating gives CATRVGSYGYTF. The chain has TRBV6-2 or TRBV6-3 and TRBJ1-2; the D is unclear. The germline CDR1 and CDR2 sequences are MNHEY and SVGEGT. Trimming stripped 10 bases from V and 5 bases from J, with 14 bases between. This CDR3 contains 12 residues.

The chain employs TRBV6-5 and TRBJ2-1; D possibly corresponds to TRBD2 (6 bases). The CDR3 runs to 14 residues. Trimming removed 2 bases at V and 9 bases at J, with 14 bases between. Germline loops: CDR1 MNHEY, CDR2 SVGAGI. The CDR3 here is CASSYIRGEVEQFF. The CDR3, as DNA: TGTGCCAGCAGTTACATAAGAGGGGAGGTTGAGCAGTTCTTC.

This clonotype was seen a few times. This chain uses TRBV29-1 with TRBJ2-1, with 13 bases aligning to TRBD2. Germline CDR1 is SQVTM and CDR2 is ANQGSEA. The CDR3 loop spans 20 amino acids. The V gene end was trimmed by 3 bases and the J gene end by 0 bases; junction bases not matched to a gene: 14. The CDR3 loop is CSVDTRTSGRAYYSYNEQFF. In DNA, the CDR3 is TGCAGCGTTGACACCCGGACTAGCGGGAGAGCCTATTACTCCTACAATGAGCAGTTCTTC.

The chain has TRBV15 and TRBJ2-5; D gene uncertain. Trimming took 5 bases from V and 1 from J, leaving 17 bases between them. Germline loops: CDR1 LNHNV, CDR2 YYDKDF (reference sequence). There are 16 residues in the CDR3. CDR3 in amino acids: CATSAEGRSFQETQYF. For the CDR3, the DNA is TGTGCCACCAGCGCTGAAGGAAGAAGCTTCCAAGAGACCCAGTACTTC.

The V call is TRBV7-2, the J call TRBJ2-3; TRBD2 aligns across 8 bases. Trimming at V came to 9 bases and at J to 4 bases, leaving 6 bases not matched to a gene. This CDR3 contains 13 residues. Germline CDR1 reads SGHTA; CDR2 reads FQGNSA. CDR3 region: CASHRGGPDTQYF. In nucleotides, the CDR3 is TGTGCCAGTCACCGGGGGGGCCCAGATACGCAGTATTTT.

The chain has TRBV7-8 and TRBJ2-7; D remains ambiguous. With 0 bases removed from V and 2 bases from J, the gap between germline ends came to 17 bases. This CDR3 is 17 amino acids long. Per the germline V gene, CDR1 is SGHVS and CDR2 is FQNEAQ. The CDR3, as DNA: TGTGCCAGCAGCTTAGCGCTTGTAGAGGTTCTCACCTACGAGCAGTACTTC. Amino acids: CASSLALVEVLTYEQYF.

This chain links TRBV5-1 with TRBJ2-1; D is possibly TRBD2 (6 bases). This CDR3 spans 16 amino acids. V dropped 0 bases and J dropped 4 bases, with 14 bases sitting between them. Germline loops: CDR1 SGHRS, CDR2 YFSETQ. CDR3 sequence: CASSLEGGPIYNEQFF. Here the CDR3 DNA reads TGCGCCAGCAGCTTGGAGGGAGGCCCTATTTACAATGAGCAGTTCTTC.

V gene TRBV7-2 combines with J gene TRBJ2-7; 9 nucleotides agree with TRBD2. The CDR3 runs 14 residues. Germline assignment: CDR1 SGHTA and CDR2 FQGNSA. Trimming took 6 bases from V and 1 from J; bases not matched to a gene: 4. CDR3 in DNA: TGTGCCAGCAGACCTAGCGGGACTTCCTACGAGCAGTACTTC. It yields the protein CASRPSGTSYEQYF. The full variable domain, with the rest looked up from reference TRBV7-2 and TRBJ2-7, is GAGVSQSPSNKVTEKGKDVELRCDPISGHTALYWYRQSLGQGLEFLIYFQGNSAPDKSGLPSDRFSAERTGGSVSTLTIQRTQQEDSAVYLCASRPSGTSYEQYFGPGTRLTVT.

V and J are TRBV2 and TRBJ2-1; maybe TRBD2 (8 bases). Trimming stripped 11 bases from V and 6 bases from J, with 26 bases between. The CDR3 spans 16 residues. Germline V lookup: CDR1 SNHLY, CDR2 FYNNEI. DNA for the CDR3: TGTGCCGGATTGAACTTACGGGAGGGGGCCATCAATGAGCAGTTCTTC. Encoded protein: CAGLNLREGAINEQFF.

This clonotype was seen repeatedly, ten times or more. The chain employs TRBV4-2 and TRBJ2-5; 10 nucleotides match TRBD1. The CDR3 loop spans 15 amino acids. V lost 4 bases, J lost 3 bases, and 5 bases stayed unmatched. Germline CDR1 and CDR2: LGHNA and YNFKEQ. The CDR3 sequence is CASSRGTGAEETQYF. CDR3 DNA sequence: TGTGCCAGCAGCCGCGGGACAGGGGCTGAAGAGACCCAGTACTTC.

This chain joins TRBV2 and TRBJ2-7; D is unresolved. Germline-derived CDR1 and CDR2 are SNHLY and FYNNEI. The V end was cut by 7 bases, the J end by 0 bases, with 13 bases between. CDR3 length: 14 amino acids. In DNA form, the CDR3 reads TGTGCCAGCAAGGCTGCAATGAGCTCCTACGAGCAGTACTTC. Encoded protein: CASKAAMSSYEQYF.